The 8 T cell receptor beta chains below were found in one sample sequenced in a study of beta chain features in type 1 diabetes. Investigators reverse transcribed all isolated RNA, so they sequenced expressed TCRB transcripts. Libraries were prepared by immunoSEQ multiplex PCR; TCRdb keeps only in-frame clonotypes and omits some of them. Of more than 350,000 clones listed, roughly 11% are singletons. The sample was naive CD4+ T cells from blood. These receptors all stem from a woman aged 18-29 years in good health.

This clone was seen more than once but under ten times. The rearrangement joins TRBV6-5 to TRBJ1-2; D unresolved. This CDR3 is 12 amino acids long. Trimming removed 6 bases at V and 2 bases at J, with 7 bases between. The germline CDR1 and CDR2 sequences are MNHEY and SVGAGI. CDR3 protein: CASRENNYGYTF. DNA for the CDR3: TGTGCCAGCAGGGAGAACAACTATGGCTACACCTTC.

Only a few counts were recorded for this clone. The V call is TRBV13, the J call TRBJ2-5; D remains ambiguous. CDR1 is PRHDT, CDR2 FYEKMQ, per germline (reference sequence). This CDR3 region has 13 residues. The germline V and J ends were trimmed by 2 bases and 2 bases, with 6 bases remaining between them. The CDR3 here is CASSLRRQETQYF. The CDR3 DNA follows: TGTGCCAGCAGCTTACGACGGCAAGAGACCCAGTACTTC.

The CDR3 is CASSMGQGAAKNIQYF. The CDR3 DNA follows: TGTGCCAGCAGCATGGGACAGGGGGCAGCCAAAAACATTCAGTACTTC. This sequence joins TRBV7-9 and TRBJ2-4; 12 bases are a match to TRBD1. This CDR3 contains 16 residues. The germline CDR1 and CDR2 sequences are SEHNR and FQNEAQ (reference sequence). Unmatched junction bases numbered 2, after V lost 5 bases and J lost 0 bases. The full variable domain, completed using reference TRBV7-9 and TRBJ2-4, is DTGVSQNPRHKITKRGQNVTFRCDPISEHNRLYWYRQTLGQGPEFLTYFQNEAQLEKSRLLSDRFSAERPKGSFSTLEIQRTEQGDSAMYLCASSMGQGAAKNIQYFGAGTRLSVL.

The rearrangement joins TRBV18 to TRBJ2-7; D not certain. This CDR3 has 14 residues. Germline V gives CDR1 KGHSH, CDR2 LQKENI. V was clipped by 3 bases and J by 0 bases, with 9 bases between them. CDR3 sequence reads: CASSPVTDSYEQYF. The CDR3 coding sequence is TGTGCCAGCTCACCCGTTACAGACTCCTACGAGCAGTACTTC.

The sample holds a few counts of this clone. CDR3 residues: CASSVALANTGELFF. The CDR3 DNA reads TGTGCCAGCAGCGTAGCGCTAGCGAACACCGGGGAGCTGTTTTTT. The chain combines TRBV9 with TRBJ2-2, with D unresolved. Deletions cut 0 bases from V and 0 bases from J, with 6 bases between. In germline, CDR1 is SGDLS, CDR2 YYNGEE. This CDR3 is built from 15 residues.

This rearrangement joins TRBV7-9 to TRBJ1-5, with TRBD1 as a possible D gene (5 bases). There are 15 residues in the CDR3. The germline V gene encodes CDR1 SEHNR and CDR2 FQNEAQ (reference sequence). V lost 5 bases and J lost 2, with 13 bases in between. The CDR3 region is CASSPQGRGNQPQHF. The CDR3 nucleotides are TGTGCCAGCAGCCCTCAGGGTAGGGGCAATCAGCCCCAGCATTTT.

The V and J genes are TRBV29-1 and TRBJ1-2, with 9 bases fitting TRBD1. In germline, CDR1 is SQVTM, CDR2 ANQGSEA. CDR3 length: 13 residues. V lost 5 bases to trimming and J lost 8 bases; unmatched junction nucleotides: 9. This CDR3 is CSVTDRGGLGYTF. The CDR3 nucleotides read TGCAGCGTTACGGACAGGGGAGGGCTCGGCTACACCTTC. The whole variable domain, remainder taken from reference TRBV29-1 and TRBJ1-2, is SAVISQKPSRDICQRGTSLTIQCQVDSQVTMMFWYRQQPGQSLTLIATANQGSEATYESGFVIDKFPISRPNLTFSTLTVSNMSPEDSSIYLCSVTDRGGLGYTFGSGTRLTVV.

Only a few counts were recorded for this clone. J is TRBJ1-6 and V is TRBV9; tentative D call: TRBD1 (6 bases). Germline V CDR1 and CDR2: SGDLS, YYNGEE. With 4 bases removed from V and 7 bases from J, the gap between germline ends came to 18 bases. CDR3 length: 16 amino acids. CDR3 loop: CASSQTGDTGNSPLHF. DNA of the CDR3: TGTGCCAGCAGCCAGACGGGGGATACAGGGAATTCACCCCTCCACTTT.